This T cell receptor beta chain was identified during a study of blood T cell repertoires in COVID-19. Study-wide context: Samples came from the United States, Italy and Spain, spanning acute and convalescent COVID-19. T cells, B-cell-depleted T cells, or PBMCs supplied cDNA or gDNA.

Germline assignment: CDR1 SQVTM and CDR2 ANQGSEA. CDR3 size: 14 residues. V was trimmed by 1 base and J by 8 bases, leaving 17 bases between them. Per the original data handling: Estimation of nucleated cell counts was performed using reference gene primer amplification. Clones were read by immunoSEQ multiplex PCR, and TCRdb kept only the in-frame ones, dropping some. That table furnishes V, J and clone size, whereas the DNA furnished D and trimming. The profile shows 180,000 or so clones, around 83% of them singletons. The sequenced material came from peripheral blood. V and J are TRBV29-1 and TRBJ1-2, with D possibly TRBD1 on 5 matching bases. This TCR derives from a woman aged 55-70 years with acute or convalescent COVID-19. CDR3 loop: CSVEGGQGRVGYTF. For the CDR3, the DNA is TGCAGCGTTGAAGGGGGTCAGGGTAGGGTCGGCTACACCTTC.